This T cell receptor beta chain was profiled in a study of T cell responses to AZD1222 COVID-19 vaccine (TCRdb year 2021). For the study in its entirety: A total of more than 230 trial participants underwent TCR sequencing, of whom some 210 received two doses of AZD1222 and some 26 received two doses of the MenACWY control vaccine. Trial participants were enrolled by age into 18-55, 56-69 and 70-plus year subgroups, with around 150, 28 and 57 TCR-sequenced participants respectively.

The full study reports these points: Because no day 14 peak-response samples were available, repertoires were characterized only after the peak T cell response. Spike-specific TCR breadth and depth rose significantly after two AZD1222 doses compared with day 0 and with MenACWY recipients. Epitopes outside the regions mutated in the B.1.351 and B.1.1.7 variants were reportedly recognized by nearly half of the unique spike-specific TCRs. In the small 56-69-year group, the increase in depth fell short of significance, most likely because of low power. Participants were mostly white British, with more females than males. The authors suggested clonal diversity may have been underestimated. Vaccine-associated CD4 TCRs spanned the whole spike protein, with dominant responses in regions 160-218 and 743-854. Only five or six AZD1222 recipients were SARS-CoV-2 seropositive at baseline, limiting conclusions about previously exposed vaccinees.

The CDR3 numbers 13 residues from cysteine through phenylalanine. Of the read, only the CDR3 DNA is kept; its 39 bases are in frame from base 1. The trim is 8 bases for V and 4 bases for J, with a gap of 12 bases between the germline ends. According to the germline V gene, CDR1 reads KGHSH and CDR2 reads LQKENI. Concerning this clone: This clone's antigen is unknown. It has no much larger one-base neighbor in the sample; base qualities were not kept.

This specimen's time point label, interpreted: about 28 days (+/-7) after the second vaccine dose. The sample's treatment or condition label, in plain terms: meningococcal conjugate vaccine given as trial control. Vaccinee samples were obtained from the UK trials COV001 and COV002, which included a single-blind randomized controlled phase 2/3 trial of AZD1222 (ChAdOx1 nCoV-19) in healthy adults. For TCRbeta chain sequencing, PBMC samples from trial participants were taken at day 0 and at day 28 after the second dose. The CDR3 regions of human TCRbeta chains were subjected to immunosequencing. On the authors' methods: Repertoire TCRs were matched against a reference library of SARS-CoV-2-specific TCRs generated with the MIRA antigen-specificity platform. Breadth was defined as the fraction of unique TCRs that were SARS-CoV-2-associated, and depth was defined as the fraction of total T cells that were SARS-CoV-2-associated. Using the MIRA data, every spike-specific TCR was mapped to the spike region that the TCR reacted to and assigned to either a CD4 or a CD8 class. Log10-transformed breadth and depth values were compared by one-way ANOVA with Sidak's multiple comparisons tests. TCRdb limited this immuneACCESS table to in-frame rearrangements with V and J called. A share of clones is missing; checked studies link under half to unresolved V genes, and the rest is unexplained. The V and J calls and clone size were taken over from that table, and D and trimming were inferred from the DNA. The sample table shows around 45,000 clones, and about 80% are seen once. 20% to 25% of the sample is in the top ten clones.

The receptor chain draws on TRBV18 and TRBJ1-3; the D segment cannot be called with confidence. This TCR derives from an adult who received the MenACWY meningococcal vaccine as a control. The specimen comprised peripheral blood, sampled 28 days after the second dose of the MenACWY control vaccine. The CDR3 reads CASAEEAGNTIYF. The DNA sequence is TGTGCCAGCGCCGAAGAGGCCGGAAACACCATATATTTT.